Presented here are 19 T cell receptor beta chains from one specimen sequenced in a study of T cells in women clearing cervical HPV infection. TCRdb's table, derived via immunoSEQ multiplex PCR, lists solely in-frame clones and lacks some. The sample shows about 15,000 clones, and around 10% sits with its ten largest clones. The material sequenced was blood buffy coat. The origin of the receptors is a woman aged 18 to 75 with a cervical HPV16 infection that either progressed to CIN3+ or cleared (not recorded which).

Worth noting for this clone: The read is 3 residues too short to cover the CDR3 end, so that end is filled in from the germline J gene. The chain joins TRBV10-1 to TRBJ2-1, with 8 bases matching TRBD1. CDR3 length: 17 residues. From germline, CDR1 is WNHNN and CDR2 SYGVQD (reference sequence). Losses at the gene ends were 0 bases for V and 7 bases for J; bases not matched to a gene: 11. The covered CDR3 bases are TGCGCCAGCAGTGAGTCGATCGGGCAGGGGGCGAGGAATGAG. Its translation is CASSESIGQGARNE. The whole CDR3 protein is CASSESIGQGARNEQFF.

A note on this clone: Read sequence stops 3 residues before the CDR3 end, and the germline J gene provides the missing end. The V and J genes are TRBV2 and TRBJ2-1; 9 nucleotides line up with TRBD2. The length of the CDR3 is 15 residues. The germline V gene encodes CDR1 SNHLY and CDR2 FYNNEI. The V segment lost 3 bases and the J segment 3 bases; nucleotides outside the gene matches: 3. Incomplete CDR3 DNA: TGTGCCAGCAGTGATGTAGCGGGAGACTACAATGAG. It encodes CASSDVAGDYNE. The whole CDR3 reads CASSDVAGDYNEQFF.

Comment on this clone: The CDR3 end is not reached by the read, which stops 3 residues before it; the germline J gene fills it in. J is TRBJ1-4 and V is TRBV30; 7 bases fit TRBD1. The CDR3 spans 14 residues. Germline V gives CDR1 GTSNPN, CDR2 SVGIG (reference sequence). The CDR3 region is CAWSVRQGMEGLFF. The CDR3 bases that were read are TGTGCCTGGAGTGTACGACAGGGTATGGAGGGA.

The part of the CDR3 DNA that was read is TGTGCCAGCAGAGACCAGGGGGACACTGAA. Translated, it gives CASRDQGDTE. The whole CDR3 protein reads CASRDQGDTEAFF. V and J are TRBV7-9 and TRBJ1-1; 7 nucleotides line up with TRBD1. The read terminates 3 residues ahead of where the CDR3 ends, so the germline J gene completes it. The CDR3 covers 13 residues. V was clipped by 6 bases and J by 3 bases; unmatched bases: 4. Per germline, CDR1 SEHNR and CDR2 FQNEAQ (reference sequence).

According to its frequency, this clone is medium-sized (0.01 to 0.1%). The read falls 3 residues short of the CDR3 end, and the missing part is taken from the germline J gene. This sequence joins TRBV18 and TRBJ2-5, with D unresolved. V shed 5 bases and J shed 5 bases, with 12 bases lying between them. The CDR3 consists of 13 residues. Germline V gives CDR1 KGHSH, CDR2 LQKENI. The CDR3: CASSVLNTETQYF. The sequenced CDR3 bases are TGTGCCAGCTCAGTATTGAACACGGAGACC.

About this clone itself: The read ends 3 residues early relative to the CDR3; the germline J gene fills the gap. The V call is TRBV19, the J call TRBJ1-4; D perhaps matches TRBD1 (6 bases). Trimming cost V 4 bases and J 8 bases, with 14 bases left between them. The V gene's germline CDR1 is LNHDA and CDR2 SQIVND (reference sequence). The CDR3 covers 14 residues. The CDR3 is CASSTTGGSEKLFF. The sequenced part of the CDR3 DNA is TGTGCCAGTAGTACCACGGGGGGCTCCGAAAAA.

A note on this clone: The read gets to within 3 residues of the CDR3 end, and the germline J gene fills in the rest. V gene TRBV19 combines with J gene TRBJ2-1; TRBD2 matches at 8 bases. Per germline, CDR1 LNHDA and CDR2 SQIVND (reference sequence). The CDR3 has 13 residues. After removal of 9 bases from V and 7 bases from J, the junction contained 8 bases not matched to a gene. Here the CDR3 reads CASKPGLENEQFF. The sequenced part of the CDR3 DNA is TGTGCCAGCAAACCGGGACTAGAGAATGAG.

Incomplete CDR3 DNA: TGCGCCAGCAGCTTGGGGGACTTTACTGGAAACACC. Translating it yields CASSLGDFTGNT. The whole CDR3 protein reads CASSLGDFTGNTIYF. The rearrangement uses TRBV5-1 and TRBJ1-3; TRBD1 might be the D (5 bases). The read terminates 3 residues before the CDR3 end, so the remaining end is supplied by the germline J gene. The CDR3 length is 15 residues. The germline gives CDR1 SGHRS, CDR2 YFSETQ. Trimming cost V 0 bases and J 2 bases, with 9 bases left between them. The full variable domain, with the rest looked up from reference TRBV5-1 and TRBJ1-3, is KAGVTQTPRYLIKTRGQQVTLSCSPISGHRSVSWYQQTPGQGLQFLFEYFSETQRNKGNFPGRFSGRQFSNSRSEMNVSTLELGDSALYLCASSLGDFTGNTIYFGEGSWLTVV.

Frequency places this clone as medium-sized (0.01 to 0.1%). Read sequence stops 3 residues before the CDR3 end, and the germline J gene provides the missing end. V gene TRBV24-1 combines with J gene TRBJ2-5; 7 nucleotides align to TRBD1. The CDR3 consists of 15 residues. Germline values: CDR1 KGHDR, CDR2 SFDVKD. V shed 4 bases and J 3 bases; nucleotides not matched to a gene: 7. The CDR3 bases that were read are TGTGCCACCAGTGACCGGGACAGCAGAAAAGAGACC. This gives the protein CATSDRDSRKET. The entire CDR3 protein reads CATSDRDSRKETQYF.

Concerning this clone: The read comes to an end 3 residues before the CDR3 does, leaving the germline J gene to fill in the end. The chain recombines TRBV7-7 with TRBJ2-5, with TRBD2 as a possible D gene (6 bases). Per the germline V gene, CDR1 is SSHAT and CDR2 is FNYEAQ (reference sequence). Deletions cut 4 bases from V and 2 bases from J, with 8 bases between. CDR3 size: 13 residues. Partial CDR3 DNA: TGTGCCAGCAGCTGGGGACTTCAAGAGACC. Protein: CASSWGLQET. The CDR3 in its entirety is CASSWGLQETQYF.

Comment on this clone: The read ends 3 residues early relative to the CDR3; the germline J gene fills the gap. The genes are TRBV7-9 and TRBJ2-7; D is possibly TRBD1 (6 bases). Germline V gene lookup returns CDR1 SEHNR and CDR2 FQNEAQ (reference sequence). Trimming shortened V by 3 bases and J by 3 bases, and 15 bases separated the two germline ends. CDR3 length: 15 amino acids. This chain's CDR3 is CASSFWEQGVYEQYF. The CDR3 bases that were read are TGTGCCAGCAGCTTCTGGGAACAGGGAGTCTACGAG.

Regarding this clone: The read falls 3 residues short of the CDR3 end, and the missing part is taken from the germline J gene. The chain employs TRBV4-1 and TRBJ1-6; 9 bases fit TRBD1. V shed 1 base and J 7 bases; nucleotides not matched to a gene: 5. The length of the CDR3 is 16 residues. Germline CDR1 is MGHRA and CDR2 is YSYEKL. CDR3 bases read: TGCGCCAGCAGCCAAGCCGGGACAGGGAAAAATTCACCC. Translation: CASSQAGTGKNSP. The full CDR3 is CASSQAGTGKNSPLHF.

Incomplete CDR3 DNA: TGTGCCAGCAGACAGAGGGATAGCAATCAGCCC. Its translation: CASRQRDSNQP. The full CDR3 sequence reads CASRQRDSNQPQHF. V gene TRBV19 combines with J gene TRBJ1-5; D may be TRBD1 (5 bases). Read data end 3 residues before the CDR3 end; the end is taken from the germline J gene. V was trimmed by 9 bases and J by 0 bases, leaving 12 bases between them. Germline CDR1 reads LNHDA; CDR2 reads SQIVND (reference sequence). The CDR3 is 14 amino acids.

Remarks on this clone: The read terminates 3 residues ahead of where the CDR3 ends, so the germline J gene completes it. The chain couples TRBV27 to TRBJ1-1; TRBD1 is a possible D gene (5 bases). Trimming left V 5 bases short and J 0 bases short, with 10 bases between. Germline CDR1 and CDR2: MNHEY and SMNVEV (reference sequence). This CDR3 region has 14 residues. CDR3 DNA (partial): TGTGCCAGCAGTCCTACAGGTCTGAACACTGAA. It translates to CASSPTGLNTE. The whole CDR3 protein reads CASSPTGLNTEAFF.

As regards this clone: A junction boundary mismatches the germline segment, possibly from a read error. The CDR3 end lies 3 residues beyond the end of the read and is filled in from the germline J gene. J is TRBJ1-1 and V is TRBV2, with D unclear. The V gene's germline CDR1 is SNHLY and CDR2 FYNNEI. The CDR3 length is 13 residues. The CDR3: CASRQTPNIEAFF. Partial CDR3 DNA: TGTGCCAGCAGACAAACACCGAACATTGAA.

On this clone: The read terminates 3 residues before the CDR3 end, so the remaining end is supplied by the germline J gene. The rearrangement uses TRBV5-6 and TRBJ1-2, with TRBD1 matching over 10 bases. Germline values: CDR1 SGHDT, CDR2 YYEEEE. The length of the CDR3 is 14 residues. The CDR3 region is CASRSLTGGEGYTF. The covered CDR3 bases are TGTGCCAGCAGGTCGCTGACAGGGGGCGAGGGC.

Judged by frequency, this clone is medium-sized. The read halts 3 residues ahead of the CDR3 end, with the missing end drawn from the germline J gene. The rearrangement links TRBV29-1 to TRBJ1-1; D ambiguous. From germline, CDR1 is SQVTM and CDR2 ANQGSEA. Trimming took 6 bases from V and 1 from J, leaving 9 bases between them. The CDR3 totals 12 residues. Incomplete CDR3 DNA: TGCAGCGTATGGCCTCAGAACACTGAA. This codes for CSVWPQNTE. The full CDR3 protein reads CSVWPQNTEAFF.

As for this clone: The CDR3 goes on 3 residues after the read ends, and that part is filled in from the germline J gene. This chain connects TRBV7-6 to TRBJ2-7; D remains unclear. The CDR3 has 12 residues. Looked up from germline, CDR1 is SGHVS and CDR2 is FNYEAQ. V dropped 5 bases and J dropped 5 bases, with 10 bases sitting between them. CDR3 DNA, as far as it was read: TGTGCCAGCAGCGAGATGACAAACGAG. This codes for CASSEMTNE. The whole CDR3 sequence reads CASSEMTNEQYF.

As regards this clone: Read data end 3 residues before the CDR3 end; the end is taken from the germline J gene. Other DNA sequences from this sample encode an identical CDR3 as well. The chain is built from TRBV5-1 and TRBJ2-5; the D is unclear. The CDR3 length is 16 residues. V shed 4 bases and J shed 5 bases, with 21 bases lying between them. Looked up from germline, CDR1 is SGHRS and CDR2 is YFSETQ. CDR3 region: CASSLPRQIPVETQYF. Incomplete CDR3 DNA: TGCGCCAGCAGCCTGCCCCGACAAATACCTGTGGAGACC.